Sequencing of this T cell receptor (beta chain) was carried out in a study of blood T cell repertoires in COVID-19. Study background: T cells, B-cell-depleted T cells, or PBMCs provided the cDNA or gDNA that served as material.

How the authors handled the data: Amplification with reference gene primers provided the estimates of nucleated cell counts. Assay used: immunoSEQ multiplex PCR; TCRdb lists only in-frame clones, some missing. V, J and clone size are those of that table, while D and trimming were read from the DNA. The repertoire holds hundreds of thousands of clones, with almost 85% as singletons. Trimming took 5 bases from V and 5 from J, leaving 18 bases between them. CDR1 is SNHLY, CDR2 FYNNEI, per germline. This CDR3 contains 15 residues. The chain uses TRBV2 and TRBJ2-5, with D possibly matching TRBD1 (6 bases). The sequencing sample was made of peripheral blood. The clonotype originates from a human donor in a cohort sampled during active COVID-19. CDR3 protein: CASSRTEGRGETQYF. The CDR3 bases are TGTGCCAGCAGTCGTACTGAGGGAAGGGGGGAGACCCAGTACTTC.